One sample yielded the 4 T cell receptor beta chains listed below, sequenced in a study of tumor and adjacent non-tumor tissue in lung cancer. No cell sorting was done before RNA was extracted from the tissue. A modified ARM-PCR protocol with three rounds of nested PCR amplified TCRbeta. TCRdb re-called the multiplex PCR reads with MiXCR, one entry per CDR3 protein. The sample includes 65,000 to 90,000 distinct CDR3 sequences, over 75% of them seen just once. The sample consisted of lung tumor tissue. Receptors originate from a woman aged 45-59 years with non-small cell lung cancer.

Remarks on this clonotype: The junction shows a germline mismatch at one end, possibly a read error. The rearrangement links TRBV14 to TRBJ1-1; the D gene is possibly TRBD1 (6 bases). Germline CDR1 is SGHDN and CDR2 is FVKESK. This CDR3 has 15 amino acids. The CDR3 reads CAGSQLGGAVTEAFF. The CDR3 DNA reads TGTGCCGGCAGCCAGCTTGGGGGGGCGGTCACTGAAGCTTTCTTT.

Remarks on this clonotype: A junction boundary mismatches the germline segment, possibly from a read error. V and J are TRBV29-1 and TRBJ2-7; the D gene is possibly TRBD1 (5 bases). This CDR3 has 13 amino acids. Germline V lookup: CDR1 SQVTM, CDR2 ANQGSEA. CDR3 sequence: CSLQGIGTYEQYF. In DNA form, the CDR3 reads TGCAGCCTTCAGGGTATCGGCACCTATGAGCAGTACTTC.

This clonotype was seen a handful of times. One junction end disagrees with the germline gene, perhaps due to a read error. The rearrangement links TRBV20-1 to TRBJ2-1, with 14 bases matching TRBD2. CDR1 DFQATT and CDR2 SNEGSKA come from the germline V gene (reference sequence). The CDR3 runs to 18 residues. This CDR3 reads CSSRKTHGLAGGYNEQFF. The CDR3 nucleotides are TGCAGTTCTAGGAAAACCCACGGACTAGCGGGAGGCTACAATGAGCAGTTCTTC.

A note on this clonotype: The junction shows a germline mismatch at one end, possibly a read error. The chain is built from TRBV7-9 and TRBJ2-2; weak D call: TRBD2 (6 bases). Germline CDR1 reads SEHNR; CDR2 reads FQNEAQ (reference sequence). This CDR3 region has 17 residues. The CDR3 nucleotides read TGTGGCAGCGGCGAAGGGAGGCTAGTTTTCAACACCGGGGAGCTGTTTTTT. Its protein product is CGSGEGRLVFNTGELFF.